This T cell receptor (beta chain) derives from a study of T-cell memory formation after mild COVID-19 (dated by TCRdb to the early 2020s). Some background on the complete study: TCR sequence clusters from the two donors were found to be largely donor specific. T-cell clones expanding and contracting after mild COVID-19 in a couple of donors were tracked by longitudinal TCRalpha and TCRbeta repertoire sequencing. The cohort was made up of two young adult volunteers, one female and one male, who were previously healthy. Findings and caveats that apply to the study as a whole: Some responding clones were found in pre-infection memory, which suggests that pre-existing cross-reactive memory T cells took part in the SARS-CoV-2 response. The study included only a couple of mild cases, and larger cohorts that include severe cases with pre-infection samples were judged to be necessary. Contracting CD4+ clones turned up mainly in the CM and EM memory subsets, whereas EMRA was where CD8+ clones were enriched. SARS-CoV-2 specificity was not confirmed for the second-wave clones peaking on day 37. From day 15 to 85, contracting clones showed balanced CD4/CD8 phenotypes, whereas a second wave of clones that expanded from day 15 to 37 leaned towards CD4+.

Taken from the germline V gene, the CDR1 and CDR2 loops are SQVTM and ANQGSEA. Counted from cysteine to phenylalanine, this CDR3 has 13 amino acids. CDR3 DNA is the only sequence kept; it has 39 bases, read in frame from the first base. Deletion took 5 bases off V and 3 bases off J, with a span of 11 bases between the germline ends. This clonotype was counted a few times. Its antigen target is currently unknown. One base away there is no much larger clone; base qualities are not given. Sequencing used an Illumina NovaSeq 6000. cDNA libraries for TCRalpha and TCRbeta were prepared by 5'RACE using constant-segment primers, with sample barcodes and unique molecular identifiers added. Trizol reagent was used to extract RNA from every sample. Libraries were amplified in two PCR steps, with a second sample barcode and Illumina TruSeq adapters added in the second step. The libraries were sequenced on an Illumina NovaSeq using 2 x 150 bp paired-end reads. On the study's bioinformatics: With migec v1.2.7, reads were demultiplexed and then collapsed into UMI-guided consensus sequences. Using mixcr v2.1.11, UMI consensuses were aligned to TRA and TRB V and J templates and then assembled into clonotypes. A clonotype was counted as expanded or contracted only when both edgeR and NoisET called the clonotype significant, with the noise models trained on biological replicates. edgeR calls used a false discovery rate-adjusted p below 0.01 and a log2 fold-change threshold of 1. As an exploratory analysis of dynamics, max-normalized trajectories of the 1000 most abundant clonotypes were examined with PCA combined with hierarchical clustering. Separately sequenced CD4+ and CD8+ repertoires were used to assign the CD4 or CD8 phenotype of responding clones. TCRdb reran the public reads through fastp at Q25 and MiXCR, keeping productive beta chains. Identical CDR3 proteins give one entry, which carries the most common genes and DNA. The V and J calls and clone size are TCRdb's, not the authors'. The sample records over 500,000 distinct CDR3 sequences, roughly 17% of which are singletons. The top ten clones comprise roughly 8.2% of the sample.

Ficoll-Paque density gradient centrifugation was used to isolate PBMCs. The receptor was derived from an adult woman who had mild COVID-19 (a few samples of this study predate the infection). The sample titles of this study are shuffled in the database, so cell type and time point are left out; the donor was told from shared clones. This chain is built from TRBV29-1 and TRBJ2-1; the D gene assignment is ambiguous. Input material: PBMCs or a T cell subset sorted from them (not recorded which). The DNA sequence is TGCAGCGTTAAAAGCTCAGACTACAATGAGCAGTTCTTC. This yields the protein CSVKSSDYNEQFF.